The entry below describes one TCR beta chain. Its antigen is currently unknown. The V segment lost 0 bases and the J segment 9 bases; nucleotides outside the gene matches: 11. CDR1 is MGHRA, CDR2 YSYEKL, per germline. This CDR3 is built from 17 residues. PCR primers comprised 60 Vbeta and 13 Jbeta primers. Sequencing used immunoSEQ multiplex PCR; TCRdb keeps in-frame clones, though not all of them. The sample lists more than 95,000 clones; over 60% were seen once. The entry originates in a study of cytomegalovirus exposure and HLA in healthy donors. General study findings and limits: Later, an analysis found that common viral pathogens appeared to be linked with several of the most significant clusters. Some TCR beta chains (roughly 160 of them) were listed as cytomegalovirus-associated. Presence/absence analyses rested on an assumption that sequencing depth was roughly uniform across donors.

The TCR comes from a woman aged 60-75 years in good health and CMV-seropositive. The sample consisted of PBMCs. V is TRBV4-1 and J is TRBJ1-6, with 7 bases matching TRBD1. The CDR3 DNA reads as TGCGCCAGCAGCCAAGAAAGGGCCAGGGGGTTTTCTTCACCCCTCCACTTT. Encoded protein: CASSQERARGFSSPLHF.